This note documents a single T cell receptor (beta chain) sequence. The antigen remains undetermined. This entry comes from a study of cytomegalovirus exposure and HLA in healthy donors. Study overall: Tens of millions of unique TCRs, all from HLA-typed donors, were included in an early release of the data. Study-wide points: Likely technical artifact: a cluster of highly shared sequence variants. The authors assumed roughly uniform sequencing depth across donors for presence/absence analyses.

PCR involved 60 Vbeta and 13 Jbeta primers. TCRdb's table, derived via immunoSEQ multiplex PCR, lists solely in-frame clones and lacks some. The repertoire holds about 96,000 clones, with 77% as singletons. The germline V and J ends were trimmed by 9 bases and 1 base, with 9 bases remaining between them. There are 12 residues in the CDR3. Per the germline V gene, CDR1 is LNHDA and CDR2 is SQIVND (reference sequence). As for the donors, each was a healthy bone marrow donor. The source of this sequence is a man between 50 and 59 years old in good health and CMV-seropositive. This chain uses TRBV19 with TRBJ1-2, with a tentative D call TRBD1 (5 bases). The sample was PBMCs. CDR3: CASGGLNYGYTF. The DNA for the CDR3 is TGTGCCAGCGGGGGTCTTAACTATGGCTACACCTTC.